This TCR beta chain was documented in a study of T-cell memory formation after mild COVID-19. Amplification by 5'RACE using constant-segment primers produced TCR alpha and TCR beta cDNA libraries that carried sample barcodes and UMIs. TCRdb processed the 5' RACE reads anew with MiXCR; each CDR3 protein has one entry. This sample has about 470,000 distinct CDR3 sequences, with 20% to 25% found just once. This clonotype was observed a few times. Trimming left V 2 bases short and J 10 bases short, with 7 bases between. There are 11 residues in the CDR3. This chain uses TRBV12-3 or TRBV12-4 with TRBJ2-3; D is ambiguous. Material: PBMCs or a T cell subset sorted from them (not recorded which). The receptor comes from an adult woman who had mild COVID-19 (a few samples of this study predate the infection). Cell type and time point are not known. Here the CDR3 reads CASSLSGAQYF. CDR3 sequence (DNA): TGTGCCAGCAGTTTAAGTGGGGCGCAGTATTTT.